The 16 T cell receptor beta chains below all came from one sample that was sequenced in a study of post-analysis software for immune sequencing data. Study-wide results and limits: The study found TRBV5-6, TRBV5-1 and TRBV20-1 among four to six TRBV segments more frequent in patients than controls.

The TCR beta cDNA libraries contained unique molecular identifiers. Each CDR3 protein gets one entry after TCRdb re-called the PCR reads with MiXCR. The sample gives about 430,000 distinct CDR3 sequences, about 39% of which show up once; roughly 8.2% is in the top ten. These receptors' antigens are unknown. Sequenced sample: blood. The receptors were gathered from a girl aged 2-10 years with multiple sclerosis.

The chain recombines TRBV21-1 with TRBJ2-3; the table names TRBD1, a call not compared with the DNA. TRBV21-1 is termed a pseudogene. This CDR3 spans 17 amino acids. The CDR3 DNA reads as TGTGCCCTCACCCCAGGCCCCGGCGGGGGCGGGGCAGATACGCAGTATTTT. Translation gives CALTPGPGGGGADTQYF.

The rearrangement uses TRBV11-2 and TRBJ2-5, with TRBD2 matching 9 bases. The J call may be wrong; the DNA end is better matched by TRBJ2-7. The V gene's germline CDR1 is SGHAT and CDR2 FQNNGV. The CDR3 is 21 residues long. CDR3 amino acids: CASSFSPLSSGRSKALYEQYF. CDR3 DNA: TGTGCCAGCAGCTTTTCGCCGCTCTCCAGCGGGAGGTCCAAAGCCCTCTACGAGCAGTACTTC.

As for this clonotype: The CDR3 does not close with the conserved phenylalanine or tryptophan, likely indicating a read error. V usage is TRBV20-1 and J usage is TRBJ2-4, with D possibly being TRBD2 (5 bases). CDR1 and CDR2 (germline): DFQATT, SNEGSKA (reference sequence). The CDR3 length is 13 residues. CDR3 region: CSARRPAKDIQYV. The CDR3 DNA reads TGCAGCGCTAGGAGGCCAGCTAAGGACATTCAGTACGTC.

The chain carries TRBV7-8 and TRBJ1-1, with D perhaps TRBD1 (5 bases). Germline-derived CDR1 and CDR2 are SGHVS and FQNEAQ. This CDR3 has 14 residues. V was shortened by 5 bases and J by 5 bases, with 15 bases between the two germline ends. The CDR3 loop is CASSRNIRGTEAFF. The CDR3 nucleotides read TGTGCCAGCAGCCGTAACATAAGGGGTACTGAAGCTTTCTTT.

This clonotype turned up a few times. The J gene is TRBJ1-2, the V gene TRBV28, with TRBD1 matching 9 bases. Germline values: CDR1 MDHEN, CDR2 SYDVKM. CDR3 length: 13 residues. The J segment lost 4 bases and the V segment lost 10 bases, leaving 7 bases of the junction unmatched. The CDR3 sequence is CATTGTGFYGYTF. The CDR3 bases are TGTGCCACTACCGGGACAGGGTTCTATGGCTACACCTTC.

The chain joins TRBV20-1 to TRBJ2-5, with D maybe TRBD2 (6 bases). The end of the DNA is better explained by TRBJ2-7, so the J call may be wrong. The CDR3 sequence is 14 residues long. Per the germline V gene, CDR1 is DFQATT and CDR2 is SNEGSKA (reference sequence). The CDR3 DNA sequence: TGCAGTGCTAGAGGTGGTGCGGGGAGCGGCGAGCAGTACTTC. This encodes CSARGGAGSGEQYF.

The V call is TRBV5-1, the J call TRBJ1-5, with TRBD1 matching 9 bases. Germline trimming cut 4 bases from V and 6 bases from J; bases unmatched to any gene: 8. Germline loops: CDR1 SGHRS, CDR2 YFSETQ. The CDR3 is made up of 15 amino acids. CDR3 coding DNA: TGCGCCAGCAGCCTGACAGGGGGGGGAGTTCAGCCCCAGCATTTT. The encoded protein is CASSLTGGGVQPQHF. The full variable domain, with the rest looked up from reference TRBV5-1 and TRBJ1-5, is KAGVTQTPRYLIKTRGQQVTLSCSPISGHRSVSWYQQTPGQGLQFLFEYFSETQRNKGNFPGRFSGRQFSNSRSEMNVSTLELGDSALYLCASSLTGGGVQPQHFGDGTRLSIL.

V gene TRBV27 combines with J gene TRBJ2-5; tentatively, D is TRBD1 (5 bases). The germline gives CDR1 MNHEY, CDR2 SMNVEV (reference sequence). CDR3 length: 16 residues. V was shortened by 8 bases and J by 0 bases, with 19 bases between the two germline ends. The CDR3 DNA follows: TGTGCCAGCTCCGGCAGGGCACTATTGTACCAAGAGACCCAGTACTTC. Translation gives CASSGRALLYQETQYF.

The V and J genes are TRBV29-1 and TRBJ2-1; tentatively, D is TRBD2 (5 bases). This CDR3 has 11 amino acids. The V gene lost 8 bases and the J gene lost 4 bases, with 9 bases spanning the gap. CDR1 SQVTM and CDR2 ANQGSEA come from the germline V gene. CDR3 in DNA: TGCAGCTCCGGACTGTACAATGAGCAGTTCTTC. Protein sequence: CSSGLYNEQFF.

The rearrangement uses TRBV6-5 and TRBJ2-7; possible D gene TRBD1, 6 bases. The CDR3 length is 15 residues. V lost 4 bases, J lost 0 bases, and 13 bases lay in between. Per germline, CDR1 MNHEY and CDR2 SVGAGI. CDR3 region: CASSSDSSDSYEQYF. The DNA for the CDR3 is TGTGCCAGCAGTTCGGACAGTTCCGACTCCTACGAGCAGTACTTC.

This clonotype was seen more than once but under ten times. The chain recombines TRBV4-3 with TRBJ2-7, with D tentatively TRBD1 (6 bases). CDR1 is LGHNA, CDR2 YSLEER, per germline. This CDR3 comprises 15 residues. V was trimmed by 2 bases and J by 1 base, leaving 12 bases between them. The CDR3 is CASSQHRDLSYEQYF. As DNA, the CDR3 is TGCGCCAGCAGCCAACACAGGGATTTGTCCTACGAGCAGTACTTC.

The rearrangement links TRBV5-1 to TRBJ2-1; the match to TRBD1 covers 7 bases. This CDR3 comprises 13 residues. The germline V gene has CDR1 SGHRS and CDR2 YFSETQ. Trimming took 6 bases from V and 6 from J; bases not matched to a gene: 6. In DNA form, the CDR3 reads TGCGCCAGCAACCGTAACAGGGGCAATGAGCAGTTCTTC. Translation: CASNRNRGNEQFF.

The gene calls are TRBV7-8 and TRBJ2-6; 8 bases are shared with TRBD1. From germline, CDR1 is SGHVS and CDR2 FQNEAQ. The CDR3 consists of 17 residues. V lost 4 bases and J lost 5; bases outside the gene matches: 10. The chain's CDR3 is CASSWTGNPGRANVLTF. CDR3 coding DNA: TGTGCCAGCAGCTGGACAGGGAACCCTGGGCGGGCCAACGTCCTGACTTTC.

In its sample, this clonotype was seen a few times. The chain uses TRBV29-1 and TRBJ2-5; tentatively, D is TRBD1 or TRBD2 (5 bases each). The CDR3 runs 17 residues. Germline CDR1 reads SQVTM; CDR2 reads ANQGSEA. Trimming pared 0 bases from V and 4 bases from J, leaving 21 bases between. The CDR3 region has the DNA TGCAGCGTTGAAGATCTTCGGCAGGGTGGGACGGGAGAGACCCAGTACTTC. It codes for CSVEDLRQGGTGETQYF.

The chain has TRBV29-1 and TRBJ2-1; 8 nucleotides match TRBD2. V lost 5 bases to trimming and J lost 7 bases; unmatched junction nucleotides: 7. Germline V gene lookup returns CDR1 SQVTM and CDR2 ANQGSEA. The CDR3 has 13 amino acids. CDR3 loop: CSVRGRLRNEQFF. CDR3 coding DNA: TGCAGCGTTCGCGGGAGGCTCCGAAATGAGCAGTTCTTC.

V usage is TRBV6-2 or TRBV6-3 and J usage is TRBJ2-7; no clear D. Per the germline V gene, CDR1 is MNHEY and CDR2 is SVGEGT. The CDR3 is 18 residues long. The germline V and J ends were trimmed by 8 bases and 3 bases, with 29 bases remaining between them. CDR3 DNA sequence: TGTGCCAGCGGACCATATTTTCGGACCTTGGTCTCGGTCTACGAGCAGTACTTC. Encoded protein: CASGPYFRTLVSVYEQYF.